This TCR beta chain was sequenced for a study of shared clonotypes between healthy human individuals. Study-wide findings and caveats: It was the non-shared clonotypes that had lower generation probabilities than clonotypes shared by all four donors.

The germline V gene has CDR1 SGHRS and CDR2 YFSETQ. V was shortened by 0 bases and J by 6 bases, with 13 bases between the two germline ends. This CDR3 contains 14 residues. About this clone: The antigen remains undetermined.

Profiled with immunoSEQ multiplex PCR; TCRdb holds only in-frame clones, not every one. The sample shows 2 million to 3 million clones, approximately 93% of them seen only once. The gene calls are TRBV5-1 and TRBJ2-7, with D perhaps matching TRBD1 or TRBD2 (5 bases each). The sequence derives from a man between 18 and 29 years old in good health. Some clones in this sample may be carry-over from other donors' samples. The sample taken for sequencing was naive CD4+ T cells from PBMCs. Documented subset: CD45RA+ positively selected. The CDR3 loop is CASSLESGAGEQYF. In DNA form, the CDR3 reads TGCGCCAGCAGCTTGGAATCCGGGGCGGGCGAGCAGTACTTC.